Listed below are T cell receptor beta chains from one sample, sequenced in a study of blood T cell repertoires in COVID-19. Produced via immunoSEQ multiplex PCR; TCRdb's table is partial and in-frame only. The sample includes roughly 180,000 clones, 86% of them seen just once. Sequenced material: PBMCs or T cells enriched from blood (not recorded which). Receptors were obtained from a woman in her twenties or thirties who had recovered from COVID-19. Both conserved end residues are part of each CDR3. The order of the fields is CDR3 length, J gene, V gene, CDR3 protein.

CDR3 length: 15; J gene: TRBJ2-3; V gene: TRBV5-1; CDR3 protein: CASSLSGTSTDTQYF
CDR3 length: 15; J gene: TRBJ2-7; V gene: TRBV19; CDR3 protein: CASSPTTGVPYEQYF
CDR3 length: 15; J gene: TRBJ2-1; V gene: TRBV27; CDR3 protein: CASSLRTSGWDEQFF
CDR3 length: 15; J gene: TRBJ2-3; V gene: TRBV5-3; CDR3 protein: CARSPTSSLKDTQYF
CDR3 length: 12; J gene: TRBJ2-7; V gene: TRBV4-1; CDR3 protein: CASSSGTYEQYF
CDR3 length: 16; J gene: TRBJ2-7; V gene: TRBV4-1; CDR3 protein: CASSLSTAGGTYEQYF
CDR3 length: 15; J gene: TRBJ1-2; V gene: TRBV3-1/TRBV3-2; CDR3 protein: CASSQDRGSSYGYTF
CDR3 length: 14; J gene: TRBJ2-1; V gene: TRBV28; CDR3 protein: CASSFLRPQAEQFF
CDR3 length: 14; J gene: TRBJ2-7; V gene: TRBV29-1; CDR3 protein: CSALTDRASYEQYF
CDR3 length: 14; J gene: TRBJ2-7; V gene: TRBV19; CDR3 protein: CASTIQGGAYEQYF
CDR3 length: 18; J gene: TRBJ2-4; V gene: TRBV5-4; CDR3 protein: CASSSGLAGGLAKNIQYF
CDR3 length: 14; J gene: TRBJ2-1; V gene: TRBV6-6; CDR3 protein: CASTRASGNNEQFF
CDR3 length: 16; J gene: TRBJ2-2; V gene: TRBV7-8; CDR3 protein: CASSPLAGGGTGELFF
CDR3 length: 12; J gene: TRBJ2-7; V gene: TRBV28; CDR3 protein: CASSTSTYEQYF
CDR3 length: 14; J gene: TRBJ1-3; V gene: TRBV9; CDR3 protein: CASSQGANGNTIYF